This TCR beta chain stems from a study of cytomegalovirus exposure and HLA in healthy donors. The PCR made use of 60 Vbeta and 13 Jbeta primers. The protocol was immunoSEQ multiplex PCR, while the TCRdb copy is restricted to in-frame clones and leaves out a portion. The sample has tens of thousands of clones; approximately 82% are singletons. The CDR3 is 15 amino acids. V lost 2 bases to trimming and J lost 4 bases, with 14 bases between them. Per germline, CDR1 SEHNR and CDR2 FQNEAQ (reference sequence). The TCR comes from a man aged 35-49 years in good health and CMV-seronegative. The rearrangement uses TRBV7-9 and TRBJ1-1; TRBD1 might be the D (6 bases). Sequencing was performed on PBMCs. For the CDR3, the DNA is TGTGCCAGCAGCTTATCGTCACAGGGCAGCACTGAAGCTTTCTTT. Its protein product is CASSLSSQGSTEAFF.